A single sample gave rise to the 18 T cell receptor beta chains below, sequenced in a study of T cell repertoires in cytomegalovirus infection. TCRdb recomputed calls from the reads with MiXCR, one row per CDR3 protein. The repertoire includes about 310,000 distinct CDR3 sequences, approximately 10% of them detected once, and less than 3% sits in the top ten. Input material: PBMCs. These receptors all come from a human donor in good health (CMV status not recorded). Some clones in this sample may be carry-over from other donors' samples.

The J gene is TRBJ2-1, the V gene TRBV15; 8 nucleotides line up with TRBD2. The CDR3 sequence is 16 residues long. J lost 8 bases, V lost 0 bases, and 9 bases had no gene match. Germline loops: CDR1 LNHNV, CDR2 YYDKDF (reference sequence). The CDR3 spells CATSREGRGGQDEQFF. The CDR3 DNA reads TGTGCCACCAGCAGAGAAGGTCGGGGGGGCCAAGATGAGCAGTTCTTC.

The chain couples TRBV10-3 to TRBJ2-1; D call uncertain. V gave up 2 bases and J gave up 0 bases, with 11 bases separating them. The CDR3 runs to 16 residues. Germline V CDR1 and CDR2: ENHRY, SYGVKD. The CDR3 reads CAISEPDPSSYNEQFF. The CDR3 nucleotides read TGTGCCATCAGTGAGCCCGACCCGAGCTCCTACAATGAGCAGTTCTTC.

This clonotype has more than one count but fewer than ten. J is TRBJ2-3 and V is TRBV29-1; D call uncertain. Germline V gives CDR1 SQVTM, CDR2 ANQGSEA. V gave up 4 bases and J gave up 7 bases, with 12 bases separating them. The CDR3 runs to 12 residues. CDR3 loop: CSVGGERYTQYF. CDR3 in DNA: TGCAGCGTTGGTGGTGAACGTTATACGCAGTATTTT.

There are many counts of this clonotype. The CDR3 DNA reads as TGTGCCAGCAGCTCCACCCCAAAGAATAGAAATAATGAGCAGTTCTTC. This codes for CASSSTPKNRNNEQFF. The genes are TRBV11-2 and TRBJ2-1, with no clear D. V lost 4 bases and J 7 bases, leaving 20 bases between the germline ends. The CDR3 has 16 amino acids. CDR1 is SGHAT and CDR2 is FQNNGV in the germline V gene.

This clonotype was counted ten times or more. The junction shows a germline mismatch at one end, possibly a read error. V is TRBV7-9 and J is TRBJ1-5; the match to TRBD1 covers 7 bases. Germline CDR1 and CDR2: SEHNR and FQNEAQ (reference sequence). The CDR3 consists of 14 residues. CDR3 loop: CASSLGGVGQPQHF. The DNA of the CDR3 is TGTGCCAGCAGTTTAGGGGGCGTCGGTCAGCCCCAGCATTTT.

Many counts were recorded for this clonotype. V and J are TRBV28 and TRBJ1-5, with D unclear. This CDR3 has 16 amino acids. The ends were cut back, 5 bases at V and 3 bases at J, with 17 bases in the middle. Germline CDR1 MDHEN, CDR2 SYDVKM. CDR3 protein: CASSSVFVGSNQPQHF. DNA for the CDR3: TGTGCCAGCAGTAGCGTGTTCGTGGGCTCCAATCAGCCCCAGCATTTT.

This clonotype was observed at least ten times. The gene calls are TRBV14 and TRBJ2-7; D unresolved. Trimming left V 1 base short and J 1 base short, with 11 bases between. The V gene's germline CDR1 is SGHDN and CDR2 FVKESK. The CDR3 length is 15 residues. CDR3 sequence (DNA): TGTGCCAGCAGCCAAGGATATCTGGGGTCCTACGAGCAGTACTTC. Encoded protein: CASSQGYLGSYEQYF.

The sample holds many counts of this clonotype. The rearrangement links TRBV28 to TRBJ2-7, with D perhaps given as TRBD1 or TRBD2 (6 bases each). The V gene's germline CDR1 is MDHEN and CDR2 SYDVKM. The V and J ends lost 5 bases and 0 bases respectively, with 17 bases between them. The CDR3 is 16 residues long. This chain's CDR3 is CASSRGTQKPSYEQYV. The CDR3 DNA follows: TGTGCCAGCAGTCGCGGGACACAGAAGCCCTCCTACGAGCAGTACGTC.

This clonotype was recorded at least ten times. The rearrangement joins TRBV7-2 to TRBJ2-5, with unresolved D. The CDR3 contains 14 residues. Germline assignment: CDR1 SGHTA and CDR2 FQGNSA. V lost 5 bases and J lost 0, with 10 bases in between. The CDR3: CASSRQVYQETQYF. DNA for the CDR3: TGTGCCAGCAGCAGACAAGTGTACCAAGAGACCCAGTACTTC.

This clonotype was seen repeatedly, ten times or more. This chain uses TRBV29-1 with TRBJ2-5, with 8 bases that match TRBD1. Per the germline V gene, CDR1 is SQVTM and CDR2 is ANQGSEA. V lost 2 bases and J lost 4; bases outside the gene matches: 3. The CDR3 contains 13 residues. The CDR3 region has the DNA TGCAGCGTTGAACAGGGGGCAATAGAGACCCAGTACTTC. This codes for CSVEQGAIETQYF.

This clonotype was seen ten or more times. V usage is TRBV14 and J usage is TRBJ2-7; D not certain. Germline-derived CDR1 and CDR2 are SGHDN and FVKESK. The V gene lost 2 bases and the J gene lost 1 base, with 6 bases spanning the gap. CDR3 length: 13 amino acids. CDR3 loop: CASSQLDSYEQYV. As DNA, the CDR3 is TGTGCCAGCAGCCAACTGGATTCCTACGAGCAGTACGTC.

There are many counts of this clonotype. This chain connects TRBV9 to TRBJ2-7; a possible D gene is TRBD1 (8 bases). Germline V gene lookup returns CDR1 SGDLS and CDR2 YYNGEE. The CDR3 spans 17 residues. The V end was cut by 4 bases, the J end by 0 bases, with 20 bases between. CDR3 in amino acids: CASSPGQGLPFSYEQYV. The DNA for the CDR3 is TGTGCCAGCAGCCCTGGACAGGGACTACCATTCTCCTACGAGCAGTACGTC.

This sequence joins TRBV20-1 and TRBJ2-7; no clear D gene. V lost 3 bases and J lost 0, with 18 bases in between. The CDR3 length is 16 residues. The germline V gene has CDR1 DFQATT and CDR2 SNEGSKA (reference sequence). In DNA, the CDR3 is TGCAGTGCTAGGCCCCAAAAGGGAACCAGCTCCTACGAGCAGTACTTC. Its protein is CSARPQKGTSSYEQYF.

This clonotype appeared many times. The V and J genes are TRBV12-3 or TRBV12-4 and TRBJ2-1; 8 nucleotides agree with TRBD1. This CDR3 has 13 amino acids. Germline trimming cut 3 bases from V and 8 bases from J; bases unmatched to any gene: 3. For the CDR3, the DNA is TGTGCCAGCAGTTTGGACAGGGATTATGAGCAGTTCTTC. Protein sequence: CASSLDRDYEQFF.

This clonotype showed up many times. J is TRBJ2-1 and V is TRBV2, with a possible D match to TRBD1 (5 bases). V was shortened by 2 bases and J by 7 bases, with 15 bases between the two germline ends. Per germline, CDR1 SNHLY and CDR2 FYNNEI. The length of the CDR3 is 15 residues. This CDR3 is CASSETGASQNEQFF. The DNA for the CDR3 is TGTGCCAGCAGTGAAACAGGAGCCAGCCAGAATGAGCAGTTCTTC.

In this sample, this clonotype turned up many times. V usage is TRBV14 and J usage is TRBJ1-2; 10 positions agree with TRBD1. The CDR3 has 14 amino acids. V shed 4 bases and J 6 bases; nucleotides not matched to a gene: 5. Germline V gives CDR1 SGHDN, CDR2 FVKESK. The DNA of the CDR3 is TGTGCCAGCAGCCGTGGGACAGGGGATAATGGCTACACCTTC. Its protein is CASSRGTGDNGYTF. Drawing the rest from reference TRBV14 and TRBJ1-2, the complete variable domain is EAGVTQFPSHSVIEKGQTVTLRCDPISGHDNLYWYRRVMGKEIKFLLHFVKESKQDESGMPNNRFLAERTGGTYSTLKVQPAELEDSGVYFCASSRGTGDNGYTFGSGTRLTVV.

This clonotype was observed at least ten times. The chain links TRBV5-8 to TRBJ2-4, with TRBD1 matching 10 bases. The CDR3 runs 17 residues. Germline assignment: CDR1 SGHTS and CDR2 YDEGEE. The V gene end was trimmed by 3 bases and the J gene end by 0 bases; junction bases not matched to a gene: 6. Written as DNA, the CDR3 is TGTGCCAGCAGCTCCGGGACAGGGGCCGTAGCCAAAAACATTCAGTACTTC. Translating gives CASSSGTGAVAKNIQYF.

This clonotype occurred many times. DNA of the CDR3: TGTGCCAGCAGCTTAAGCTTCAGGGTATCTAATGAAAAACTGTTTTTT. This sequence encodes CASSLSFRVSNEKLFF. V usage is TRBV7-2 and J usage is TRBJ1-4; D may be TRBD1 (5 bases). This CDR3 comprises 16 residues. Germline V gene lookup returns CDR1 SGHTA and CDR2 FQGNSA. Trimming removed 2 bases from V and 3 bases from J, with 13 bases in between.